This TCR beta chain originates from a study of T cells in tumors after PD-1 blockade. With 3 bases clipped from V and 3 bases from J, the junction kept 5 bases outside the gene matches. Germline V gives CDR1 MDHEN, CDR2 SYDVKM. This CDR3 has 15 residues. Method: immunoSEQ multiplex PCR; TCRdb's copy keeps in-frame clones and lacks some. The repertoire holds about 47,000 clones, with 79% as singletons. This chain connects TRBV28 to TRBJ1-5; 7 bases are shared with TRBD1. This sequence originates from a human donor with basal cell carcinoma. The source was PBMCs, collected before anti-PD-1 treatment. CDR3 residues: CASSLRQGYNQPQHF. The CDR3 DNA reads TGTGCCAGCAGTTTGAGACAGGGTTACAATCAGCCCCAGCATTTT.